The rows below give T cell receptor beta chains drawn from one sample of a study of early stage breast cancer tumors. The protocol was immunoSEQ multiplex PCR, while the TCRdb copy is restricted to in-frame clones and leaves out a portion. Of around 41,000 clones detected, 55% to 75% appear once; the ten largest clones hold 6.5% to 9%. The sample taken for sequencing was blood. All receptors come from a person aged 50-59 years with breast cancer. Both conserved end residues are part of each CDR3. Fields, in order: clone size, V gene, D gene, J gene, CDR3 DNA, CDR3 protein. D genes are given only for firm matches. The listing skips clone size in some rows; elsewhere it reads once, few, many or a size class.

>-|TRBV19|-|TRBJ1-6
TGTGCCAGTAGTATATTAAGACGGGGGAAAGATAATTCACCCCTCCACTTT
CASSILRRGKDNSPLHF
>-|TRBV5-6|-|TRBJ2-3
TGTGCCAGCACAGTGGGGGGACCCTCTAGCACAGATACGCAGTATTTT
CASTVGGPSSTDTQYF
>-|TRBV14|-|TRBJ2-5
TGTGCCAGCAGCCAGTCGGGGGTGCCTTGGGAGACCCAGTACTTC
CASSQSGVPWETQYF
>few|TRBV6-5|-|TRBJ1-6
TGTGCCAGCAGTTACGGGAGGTTATCCTCACCCCTCCACTTT
CASSYGRLSSPLHF
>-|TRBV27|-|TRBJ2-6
TGTGCCAGCAGTAGACTGGACTGGCTACAAAGTCGGGCCAACGTCCTGACTTTC
CASSRLDWLQSRANVLTF
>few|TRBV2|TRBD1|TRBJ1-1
TGTGCCAGCGACAGGGAAAAGGGTGGTGAAGCTTTCTTT
CASDREKGGEAFF
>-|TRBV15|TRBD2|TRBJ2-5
TGTGCCACCAGCAGAGATCCGGGGGGGCAACAGACCCAGTACTTC
CATSRDPGGQQTQYF
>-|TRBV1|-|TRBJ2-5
TGCACCAGCAGCCATCACGACAGGGGTCATGGAGAGACCCAGTACTTC
CTSSHHDRGHGETQYF
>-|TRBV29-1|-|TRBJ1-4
TGCAGCGTCGGGGGGTCTGGGGCAACTAATGAAAAACTGTTTTTT
CSVGGSGATNEKLFF
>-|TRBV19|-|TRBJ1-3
TGTGCCAGTAGTATGTACGTCTACTCTGGAAACACCATATATTTT
CASSMYVYSGNTIYF
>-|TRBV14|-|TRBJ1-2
TGTGCCAGCAGCCGAAGCGGGGCGTTAGCTAACTATGGCTACACCTTC
CASSRSGALANYGYTF